This TCR beta chain was recorded in a study of T-cell reconstitution after alpha-beta-depleted transplantation in children. This clonotype has at least ten counts. As it was prepared, the TCRbeta library received unique molecular identifiers. A single record per CDR3 protein comes from TCRdb applying MiXCR to the PCR reads. Among 200,000 to 250,000 distinct CDR3 sequences listed, 8.5% to 10% were seen once. In germline, CDR1 is SGHRS, CDR2 YFSETQ. This CDR3 contains 16 residues. The V and J ends lost 4 bases and 4 bases respectively, with 18 bases between them. The origin of this receptor is a human donor who donated a stem cell graft to a child with acute lymphoblastic leukemia. The chain has TRBV5-1 and TRBJ1-5; D is ambiguous. Material: PBMCs from the stem cell graft donor, obtained from the stem cell graft. CDR3: CASSPTLAGGNQPQHF. DNA for the CDR3: TGCGCCAGCAGCCCAACGTTAGCGGGTGGGAATCAGCCCCAGCATTTT.